These 21 T cell receptor beta chains were sequenced from one sample in a study of T cell changes during pregnancy in multiple sclerosis. Assay used: immunoSEQ multiplex PCR; TCRdb lists only in-frame clones, some missing. Here the sample spans approximately 51,000 clones, around 93% being singletons. The starting material was peripheral blood, obtained in the second trimester of pregnancy. These receptors were obtained from a female donor with multiple sclerosis, enrolled in a pregnancy study.

The chain uses TRBV7-3 and TRBJ2-7; the D gene is possibly TRBD1 (5 bases). V lost 5 bases to trimming and J lost 5 bases, with 13 bases between them. This CDR3 has 13 amino acids. Germline CDR1 and CDR2: SGHTA and FQGTGA. CDR3 protein: CASSLDPGNEQYF. The CDR3 DNA reads TGTGCCAGCAGCCTTGACCCAGGGAACGAGCAGTACTTC.

The chain uses TRBV2 and TRBJ1-1; TRBD1 might be the D (5 bases). Between the trimmed V and J ends, which lost 0 bases and 4 bases, there was a span of 9 bases. The germline gives CDR1 SNHLY, CDR2 FYNNEI. CDR3 length: 14 residues. The CDR3 DNA follows: TGTGCCAGCAGTGAAGCCTGGGGGGGCACTGAAGCTTTCTTT. Its protein is CASSEAWGGTEAFF.

This chain joins TRBV27 and TRBJ2-1; D remains unclear. CDR1 MNHEY and CDR2 SMNVEV come from the germline V gene (reference sequence). Between the trimmed V and J ends, which lost 2 bases and 5 bases, there was a span of 13 bases. The CDR3 is 15 amino acids. The CDR3 DNA sequence: TGTGCCAGCAGTTTAGTTTTGCGGTCAGACAATGAGCAGTTCTTC. This translates into CASSLVLRSDNEQFF.

This chain connects TRBV14 to TRBJ1-2, with D tentatively TRBD1 (6 bases). The CDR3 length is 14 residues. The germline V gene has CDR1 SGHDN and CDR2 FVKESK. Trimming took off 4 bases at V and 1 base at J, with 10 bases between the two ends. Written as DNA, the CDR3 is TGTGCCAGCAGCCTAGGGACATTTAACTATGGCTACACCTTC. This encodes CASSLGTFNYGYTF. Full variable domain (remainder filled in from reference TRBV14 and TRBJ1-2): EAGVTQFPSHSVIEKGQTVTLRCDPISGHDNLYWYRRVMGKEIKFLLHFVKESKQDESGMPNNRFLAERTGGTYSTLKVQPAELEDSGVYFCASSLGTFNYGYTFGSGTRLTVV.

This CDR3 reads CAISESGTGLSGEQFF. The CDR3 DNA sequence: TGTGCCATCAGTGAGTCCGGGACAGGGCTTTCGGGGGAGCAGTTCTTC. The chain recombines TRBV10-3 with TRBJ2-1; 9 positions match TRBD1. CDR1 is ENHRY, CDR2 SYGVKD, per germline. This CDR3 has 16 residues. V lost 0 bases and J lost 10; bases outside the gene matches: 10.

This chain links TRBV15 with TRBJ2-7; tentatively, D is TRBD1 (6 bases). This CDR3 has 17 amino acids. The V gene's germline CDR1 is LNHNV and CDR2 YYDKDF (reference sequence). V was trimmed by 0 bases and J by 1 base, leaving 16 bases between them. CDR3 protein: CATSRDLGRGASYEQYF. For the CDR3, the DNA is TGTGCCACCAGCAGAGATCTTGGCAGGGGTGCTTCCTACGAGCAGTACTTC. Combining the CDR3 with reference TRBV15 and TRBJ2-7 gives the whole variable domain DAMVIQNPRYQVTQFGKPVTLSCSQTLNHNVMYWYQQKSSQAPKLLFHYYDKDFNNEADTPDNFQSRRPNTSFCFLDIRSPGLGDTAMYLCATSRDLGRGASYEQYFGPGTRLTVT.

This clone came up once. This chain uses TRBV4-1 with TRBJ2-5; a weak D match, TRBD2 (5 bases). The germline V gene has CDR1 MGHRA and CDR2 YSYEKL. Trimming removed 1 base from V and 5 bases from J, with 32 bases in between. This CDR3 has 21 amino acids. Here the CDR3 reads CASSQVEGRFASQSSRETQYF. CDR3 coding DNA: TGCGCCAGCAGCCAAGTTGAGGGAAGGTTCGCTAGCCAGTCGAGTAGGGAGACCCAGTACTTC.

This clone was observed once. The rearrangement joins TRBV7-9 to TRBJ2-1; 8 bases agree with TRBD2. Germline V gene sequence: CDR1 SEHNR, CDR2 FQNEAQ (reference sequence). The V gene end was trimmed by 5 bases and the J gene end by 5 bases; junction bases not matched to a gene: 17. This CDR3 contains 18 residues. As DNA, the CDR3 is TGTGCCAGCAGCCCTACCCCGGGTTGGCGGGAGGTTCACAATGAGCAGTTCTTC. This sequence encodes CASSPTPGWREVHNEQFF.

This chain connects TRBV27 to TRBJ2-1; 11 bases fit TRBD2. Trimming removed 1 base from V and 7 bases from J; junction bases left unmatched: 6. Germline V gene data show CDR1 as MNHEY and CDR2 as SMNVEV (reference sequence). This CDR3 region has 16 residues. In nucleotides, the CDR3 is TGTGCCAGCAGTTTATACACTAGCGGGAGCGCAAATGAGCAGTTCTTC. Translated: CASSLYTSGSANEQFF.

This clone came up a few times. The chain joins TRBV30 to TRBJ1-5; 7 positions agree with TRBD1. CDR3 length: 15 amino acids. Trimming took 2 bases from V and 1 from J; bases not matched to a gene: 5. Germline CDR1 GTSNPN, CDR2 SVGIG (reference sequence). The CDR3, as DNA: TGTGCCTGGAGTCCTACAGGGGCCAGCAATCAGCCCCAGCATTTT. Amino acids: CAWSPTGASNQPQHF.

The chain is built from TRBV5-1 and TRBJ1-3; TRBD1 is a possible D gene (6 bases). V lost 0 bases and J 0 bases, leaving 10 bases between the germline ends. Germline assignment: CDR1 SGHRS and CDR2 YFSETQ. The CDR3 is made up of 16 amino acids. CDR3 loop: CASSLDRAGSGNTIYF. The CDR3 DNA reads as TGCGCCAGCAGCTTGGACAGGGCGGGCTCTGGAAACACCATATATTTT.

The chain combines TRBV5-1 with TRBJ2-5; 8 bases match TRBD2. The CDR3 consists of 15 residues. The germline gives CDR1 SGHRS, CDR2 YFSETQ. V trimming: 4 bases; J trimming: 2 bases; junction bases outside the gene matches: 7. For the CDR3, the DNA is TGCGCCAGCAGCCCGGGAGGGGGATTGCAAGAGACCCAGTACTTC. This sequence encodes CASSPGGGLQETQYF. The full variable domain, its missing parts supplied by reference TRBV5-1 and TRBJ2-5, is KAGVTQTPRYLIKTRGQQVTLSCSPISGHRSVSWYQQTPGQGLQFLFEYFSETQRNKGNFPGRFSGRQFSNSRSEMNVSTLELGDSALYLCASSPGGGLQETQYFGPGTRLLVL.

J is TRBJ2-1 and V is TRBV30, with 9 bases identical to TRBD2. The CDR3 spans 14 residues. CDR1 GTSNPN and CDR2 SVGIG come from the germline V gene (reference sequence). J lost 6 bases, V lost 4 bases, and 7 bases had no gene match. CDR3 nucleotide sequence: TGTGCCTGGACCAGCAGCGGGAGGTTCAATGAGCAGTTCTTC. It translates to CAWTSSGRFNEQFF.

V is TRBV7-6 and J is TRBJ2-7, with 9 bases fitting TRBD1. CDR1 SGHVS and CDR2 FNYEAQ come from the germline V gene. This CDR3 is built from 16 residues. The ends lost 4 bases at V and 2 bases at J; junction bases unmatched: 9. CDR3 nucleotides: TGTGCCAGCAGCTCTACGTTCCGGGACAGGGCCTACGAGCAGTACTTC. Protein: CASSSTFRDRAYEQYF.

This chain uses TRBV27 with TRBJ2-5; 7 bases map to TRBD1. The CDR3 is 15 amino acids. Germline V gene sequence: CDR1 MNHEY, CDR2 SMNVEV (reference sequence). Trimming cost V 2 bases and J 4 bases; bases outside gene matches: 7. In DNA form, the CDR3 reads TGTGCCAGCAGTTTACTGGGGACAGCGGCAGAGACCCAGTACTTC. This codes for CASSLLGTAAETQYF.

This chain uses TRBV4-1 with TRBJ2-4, with D maybe TRBD1 (6 bases). Germline V gene data show CDR1 as MGHRA and CDR2 as YSYEKL. V lost 0 bases and J lost 6, with 15 bases in between. The CDR3 is 16 amino acids. The CDR3 nucleotides are TGCGCCAGCAGCCAAGAAAGTAGGACAGACAGAAACATTCAGTACTTC. Amino acids: CASSQESRTDRNIQYF.

The chain employs TRBV28 and TRBJ1-1; the D gene is possibly TRBD1 (6 bases). Germline V lookup: CDR1 MDHEN, CDR2 SYDVKM. This CDR3 region has 14 residues. The ends were cut back, 0 bases at V and 2 bases at J, with 7 bases in the middle. In DNA form, the CDR3 reads TGTGCCAGCAGTTTATGGACAGGAAACACTGAAGCTTTCTTT. It codes for CASSLWTGNTEAFF.

This rearrangement joins TRBV7-6 to TRBJ2-3; 8 bases map to TRBD2. V gave up 6 bases and J gave up 6 bases; unmatched junction bases: 17. CDR1 is SGHVS, CDR2 FNYEAQ, per germline. This CDR3 has 17 amino acids. The DNA for the CDR3 is TGTGCCAGCAGTATTACCCGCACAGCGGGAGTAGGGGATACGCAGTATTTT. This encodes CASSITRTAGVGDTQYF.

In nucleotides, the CDR3 is TGTGCCAGCAGCTCTTCACCGACAGTCACCTACGAGCAGTACTTC. It is translated as CASSSSPTVTYEQYF. The genes are TRBV7-9 and TRBJ2-7, with D possibly TRBD1 on 5 matching bases. Trimming took 4 bases from V and 2 from J, leaving 15 bases between them. The CDR3 loop spans 15 amino acids. Germline V CDR1 and CDR2: SEHNR, FQNEAQ (reference sequence).

Here the CDR3 DNA reads TGTGCTAGTGCCGGAGGGCCCGGAAGGTCCTACGAGCAGTACTTC. Residues: CASAGGPGRSYEQYF. V usage is TRBV12-5 and J usage is TRBJ2-7, with D tentatively TRBD2 (6 bases). V lost 7 bases and J lost 1, with 17 bases in between. Germline CDR1 LGHNT, CDR2 FRNRAP. The CDR3 length is 15 residues. The variable domain in full, completed from reference TRBV12-5 and TRBJ2-7, reads DARVTQTPRHKVTEMGQEVTMRCQPILGHNTVFWYRQTMMQGLELLAYFRNRAPLDDSGMPKDRFSAEMPDATLATLKIQPSEPRDSAVYFCASAGGPGRSYEQYFGPGTRLTVT.

The chain is built from TRBV7-2 and TRBJ2-2; no clear D gene. The germline gives CDR1 SGHTA, CDR2 FQGNSA. Trimming took off 1 base at V and 1 base at J, with 7 bases between the two ends. The CDR3 is made up of 15 amino acids. The CDR3 loop is CASSLGVGNTGELFF. The CDR3 DNA reads TGTGCCAGCAGCTTAGGAGTCGGGAACACCGGGGAGCTGTTTTTT.